A single TCR beta chain is shown here with its context. No antigen is known for it. The sample belongs to a study of CD8 T cells in Susac syndrome. Study overall: Treatment status at blood draw for the Susac syndrome patients was therapy-naive, corticosteroids, or intravenous immunoglobulin alone. Study findings and constraints: The greatest CD8+ clonal expansion in Susac occurred in TEMRA cells and in active patients.

V was clipped by 8 bases and J by 0 bases, with 10 bases between them. The CDR3 is made up of 13 amino acids. Random hexamers primed reverse transcription of about 0.45 to 1 ug RNA. TCRdb reprocessed the immunoSEQ multiplex PCR reads with MiXCR, giving one entry per CDR3 protein. The sample gives 75,000 to 80,000 distinct CDR3 sequences, less than 95% of which show up once; 0.52% is in the top ten. FACS enriched CD8+ TEMRA cells, while bulk CD8+ and CD4+ were negatively isolated. The sequenced sample was CD8+ T cells from PBMCs. The sequence was obtained from a human donor with Susac syndrome. The V and J genes are TRBV12-3 or TRBV12-4 and TRBJ1-1; D is perhaps TRBD1 (5 bases). CDR3 residues: CASSSGMNTEAFF. In DNA form, the CDR3 reads TGTGCCAGCTCTTCAGGGATGAACACTGAAGCTTTCTTT.